This T cell receptor beta chain was captured in a study of cytomegalovirus exposure and HLA in healthy donors. In the PCR, 60 Vbeta and 13 Jbeta primers were used. Only in-frame clones appear in the TCRdb table, and some are missing; sequencing was by immunoSEQ multiplex PCR. The data contain around 160,000 clones, roughly 79% of them seen just once; the ten biggest clones take up roughly 7.3%. The CDR3 is 12 residues long. Germline loops: CDR1 LNHNV, CDR2 YYDKDF (reference sequence). The germline V and J ends were trimmed by 1 base and 3 bases, with 4 bases remaining between them. This clone showed up just a few times. Other DNA sequences within the sample encode an identical CDR3.

The gene calls are TRBV15 and TRBJ2-7, with D unclear. The sample taken for sequencing was PBMCs. This TCR came from a male donor in good health and CMV-seropositive. CDR3 loop: CATSRGGYEQYF. The CDR3 coding sequence is TGTGCCACCAGCAGAGGCGGCTACGAGCAGTACTTC.